These 2 T cell receptor beta chains share one sample of origin, sequenced in a study of metastatic and nonmetastatic thyroid tumors. Until they underwent thyroid surgery, no patient had received any treatment. TCRdb redid the clone calls on the PCR reads using MiXCR. The data show 30,000 to 35,000 clones, 15% seen once. The sample comprised blood. The source of these receptors is a male donor with papillary thyroid cancer or a benign thyroid nodule (not recorded which). Some clones in this sample may be carry-over from other donors' samples.

This clone was recorded many times. This chain connects TRBV9 to TRBJ1-5, with 8 bases identical to TRBD1. Germline V gives CDR1 SGDLS, CDR2 YYNGEE. V was pared by 4 bases and J by 4 bases, with 7 bases of the junction left unmatched. The CDR3 has 15 amino acids. CDR3 nucleotide sequence: TGTGCCAGCAGCCAGGGGGCAGGGAGAAATCAGCCCCAGCATTTT. Its translation is CASSQGAGRNQPQHF.

The sample holds many counts of this clone. The same CDR3 also results from other DNA sequences found in this sample. The chain links TRBV5-1 to TRBJ1-3; D is undetermined. Germline values: CDR1 SGHRS, CDR2 YFSETQ. The CDR3 extends over 13 amino acids. V shed 7 bases and J shed 0 bases, with 8 bases lying between them. The CDR3 DNA reads as TGCGCCAGCGCATTCCTCTCTGGAAACACCATATATTTT. Protein sequence: CASAFLSGNTIYF.